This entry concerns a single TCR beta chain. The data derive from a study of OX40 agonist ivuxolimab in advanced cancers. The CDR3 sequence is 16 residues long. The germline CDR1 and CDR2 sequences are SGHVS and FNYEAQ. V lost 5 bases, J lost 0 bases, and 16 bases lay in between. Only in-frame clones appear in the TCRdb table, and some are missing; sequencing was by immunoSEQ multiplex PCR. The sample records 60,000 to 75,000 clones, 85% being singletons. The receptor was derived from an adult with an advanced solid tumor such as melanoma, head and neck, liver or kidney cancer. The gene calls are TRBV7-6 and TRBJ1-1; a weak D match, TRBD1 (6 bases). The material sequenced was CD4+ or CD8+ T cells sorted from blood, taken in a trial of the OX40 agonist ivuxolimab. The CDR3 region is CASSPDVGGLNTEAFF. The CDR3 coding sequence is TGTGCCAGCAGCCCCGACGTAGGGGGGTTGAACACTGAAGCTTTCTTT.